Each of the 10 T cell receptor beta chains below was sequenced from the same sample in a study of regulatory T cells in long-lasting Graves disease. Both iRepertoire HTBI primers and Arm-PCR of CDR3 regions were used to build the TCR beta libraries. TCRdb used MiXCR to reprocess the multiplex PCR reads, holding one entry per CDR3 protein. This table holds 400,000 to 600,000 distinct CDR3 sequences, under 25% found once. Time point reported: persistent/refractory GD, antithyroid drugs over 5 years with positive TRAb. Extracted PBMC RNA gave rise to the TCR library. The sequencing used peripheral blood mononuclear cells (PBMCs), collected when the disease was refractory, from a patient treated with antithyroid drugs. Receptors originate from a female donor with Graves disease.

V usage is TRBV19 and J usage is TRBJ2-7; D remains unclear. The CDR3 runs 15 residues. Germline assignment: CDR1 LNHDA and CDR2 SQIVND (reference sequence). Deletions cut 4 bases from V and 1 base from J, with 14 bases between. The CDR3 bases are TGTGCCAGTAGTACAGGTGTGAGTGGGTCCTACGAGCAGTACTTC. Translated, it gives CASSTGVSGSYEQYF.

This clonotype was picked up many times. The rearrangement uses TRBV28 and TRBJ2-5; 12 bases map to TRBD2. Unmatched junction bases numbered 10, after V lost 9 bases and J lost 2 bases. The length of the CDR3 is 16 residues. CDR1 and CDR2 from the germline V gene are MDHEN and SYDVKM. In DNA form, the CDR3 reads TGTGCCAGGATACTAGCGGGGGGCTCTGGGCAAGAGACCCAGTACTTC. Its translation is CARILAGGSGQETQYF. The full variable domain, rest sourced from reference TRBV28 and TRBJ2-5, is DVKVTQSSRYLVKRTGEKVFLECVQDMDHENMFWYRQDPGLGLRLIYFSYDVKMKEKGDIPEGYSVSREKKERFSLILESASTNQTSMYLCARILAGGSGQETQYFGPGTRLLVL.

In the case of this clonotype: A much larger clone differs from this one at a single base, so this may be a read error. The chain has TRBV11-1 and TRBJ2-7; 13 bases fit TRBD2. The CDR3 consists of 15 residues. CDR1 is SGHAT and CDR2 is FQDESV in the germline V gene (reference sequence). Written as DNA, the CDR3 is TGTACCAGCAGCTTCTCCGGGACTAGCGGGGATACGCAGTACTTC. Its protein product is CTSSFSGTSGDTQYF.

The chain couples TRBV14 to TRBJ2-7; no reliable D call. This CDR3 region has 13 residues. Trimming took 5 bases from V and 4 from J, leaving 12 bases between them. Germline V CDR1 and CDR2: SGHDN, FVKESK. The CDR3 sequence is CASSNPNAYEQYF. The CDR3 DNA is TGTGCCAGCAGCAACCCGAACGCTTACGAGCAGTACTTC.

The rearrangement uses TRBV10-3 and TRBJ2-5; D remains unclear. CDR3 length: 15 amino acids. Trimming cost V 2 bases and J 2 bases, with 12 bases left between them. Germline V gene data show CDR1 as ENHRY and CDR2 as SYGVKD. The CDR3 bases are TGTGCCATCAGTGAGAGTACAGTCCTGCAAGAGACCCAGTACTTC. It is translated as CAISESTVLQETQYF.

This clonotype came up a few times. Germline and junction disagree at one end, which may indicate a read error. The rearrangement links TRBV27 to TRBJ2-2; D is ambiguous. The germline V gene has CDR1 MNHEY and CDR2 SMNVEV (reference sequence). The CDR3 consists of 12 residues. The CDR3 reads CASSPNTVELFF. The CDR3 bases are TGTGCCAGCAGTCCTAACACCGTGGAGCTGTTTTTT.

This clonotype occurred many times. This chain uses TRBV28 with TRBJ2-7, with TRBD2 matching over 7 bases. Germline trimming cut 4 bases from V and 5 bases from J; bases unmatched to any gene: 8. Germline V gives CDR1 MDHEN, CDR2 SYDVKM. The CDR3 is made up of 14 amino acids. DNA for the CDR3: TGTGCCAGCAGTTCTAGCGGACCTCACGACGAGCAGTACTTC. Protein product: CASSSSGPHDEQYF.

This chain connects TRBV12-3 or TRBV12-4 to TRBJ2-1; 7 positions agree with TRBD1. The J call may not be correct, given that the DNA end is closer to TRBJ2-5. This CDR3 comprises 14 residues. CDR3 DNA sequence: TGTGCCAGCAGTTCCTCAGGGGGTCCAGAGACCCAGTACTTC. The encoded protein is CASSSSGGPETQYF.

This clonotype was picked up many times. The chain has TRBV12-5 and TRBJ2-7; the D is unclear. V shed 2 bases and J shed 2 bases, with 4 bases lying between them. CDR1 is LGHNT and CDR2 is FRNRAP in the germline V gene. The CDR3 totals 12 residues. This CDR3 is CASGLNAYEQYF. CDR3 DNA sequence: TGTGCTAGTGGTTTGAACGCCTACGAGCAGTACTTC.

The chain uses TRBV13 and TRBJ2-5; no reliable D call. The CDR3 spans 14 residues. The germline V gene encodes CDR1 PRHDT and CDR2 FYEKMQ (reference sequence). V was clipped by 0 bases and J by 5 bases, with 10 bases between them. CDR3 sequence: CASSLGPPPETQYF. The CDR3, as DNA: TGTGCCAGCAGCTTAGGTCCCCCCCCGGAGACCCAGTACTTC.